This T cell receptor (beta chain) was captured in a study of blood T cell repertoires in COVID-19. As for the study in general: The study drew acute and convalescent COVID-19 samples from the United States, Italy and Spain. T cells, B-cell-depleted T cells, or PBMCs provided the cDNA or gDNA that served as material.

Authors' analysis steps: Estimated nucleated cell counts came from reference gene primer amplification. The assay was immunoSEQ multiplex PCR, and TCRdb's table has in-frame clones only and misses some. The DNA was the basis for D and trimming; V, J and clone size are from that table. Of approximately 150,000 clones listed, around 88% are singletons. This CDR3 is 15 amino acids long. From germline, CDR1 is SGHTA and CDR2 FQGTGA. Trimming left V 1 base short and J 5 bases short, with 14 bases between. The sequence derives from a woman in her 70s who had recovered from COVID-19. V gene TRBV7-3 combines with J gene TRBJ2-5; possible D gene TRBD1, 5 bases. Sequencing used peripheral blood. DNA for the CDR3: TGTGCCAGCAGCTTAAGGGGCCCAACTGGGGAGACCCAGTACTTC. It encodes CASSLRGPTGETQYF.